This T cell receptor (beta chain) derives from a study of CD8 T cells in Susac syndrome. cDNA came from roughly 0.5 to 1 ug RNA primed by random hexamers. An immunoSEQ multiplex PCR generated amplified TCR beta CDR3 products spanning 54 Vbeta and 13 Jbeta. TCRdb recomputed calls from the immunoSEQ multiplex PCR reads with MiXCR, one row per CDR3 protein. The sample holds hundreds of thousands of distinct CDR3 sequences, more than 80% seen once. V dropped 1 base and J dropped 6 bases, with 24 bases sitting between them. CDR1 is LGHNA, CDR2 YNFKEQ, per germline. The CDR3 is made up of 18 amino acids. Sequencing of TCR beta, carried out with a high-throughput approach, was applied to CD8+ and CD4+ T cells from the blood. In contrast to the negatively isolated CD8+ and CD4+ T cells, TEMRA cells were FACS-enriched.

The sequencing sample was made of CD8+ T cells from PBMCs. The genes are TRBV4-2 and TRBJ1-1, with D tentatively TRBD1 (6 bases). The sequence was obtained from a human donor with multiple sclerosis. Here the CDR3 DNA reads TGTGCCAGCAGCCAAGTCCTGGGACATTTAGAGATGATCCCTGAAGCTTTCTTT. This codes for CASSQVLGHLEMIPEAFF.